A single TCR beta chain is shown here with its context. Its antigen remains unidentified. Investigators profiled TCR beta VDJ and CDR3 from genomic DNA template. A single record per CDR3 protein comes from TCRdb applying MiXCR to the reads. The sample has 200,000 to 250,000 distinct CDR3 sequences, 65% seen once. Trimming at V came to 5 bases and at J to 11 bases, leaving 19 bases not matched to a gene. The CDR3 spans 18 residues. Germline V CDR1 and CDR2: SGHVS, FNYEAQ. This entry is derived from a study of CD8+CD57+ T cells in acquired aplastic anemia. Study-level results: Comparison of patients with controls identified around 31 shared CD8+ CDR3 sequences.

All patients picked for sequencing had shown, by flow cytometry, an expansion of CD8+CD57+ cells. Prior therapy had not been administered to any patient at the time of blood sampling. The specimen sequenced was sorted CD4+, CD8+, or CD8+CD57+ T cells (not recorded which) from PBMCs. This sequence was found in a human donor with aplastic anemia. The V gene is TRBV7-6, the J gene TRBJ2-3; 13 bases are shared with TRBD2. CDR3: CASSPQTSTSGRAGWQYF. CDR3 coding DNA: TGTGCCAGCAGCCCCCAAACGTCCACTAGCGGGAGGGCCGGCTGGCAGTATTTT. Combining the CDR3 with reference TRBV7-6 and TRBJ2-3 gives the whole variable domain GAGVSQSPRYKVTKRGQDVALRCDPISGHVSLYWYRQALGQGPEFLTYFNYEAQQDKSGLPNDRFSAERPEGSISTLTIQRTEQRDSAMYRCASSPQTSTSGRAGWQYFGPGTRLTVL.